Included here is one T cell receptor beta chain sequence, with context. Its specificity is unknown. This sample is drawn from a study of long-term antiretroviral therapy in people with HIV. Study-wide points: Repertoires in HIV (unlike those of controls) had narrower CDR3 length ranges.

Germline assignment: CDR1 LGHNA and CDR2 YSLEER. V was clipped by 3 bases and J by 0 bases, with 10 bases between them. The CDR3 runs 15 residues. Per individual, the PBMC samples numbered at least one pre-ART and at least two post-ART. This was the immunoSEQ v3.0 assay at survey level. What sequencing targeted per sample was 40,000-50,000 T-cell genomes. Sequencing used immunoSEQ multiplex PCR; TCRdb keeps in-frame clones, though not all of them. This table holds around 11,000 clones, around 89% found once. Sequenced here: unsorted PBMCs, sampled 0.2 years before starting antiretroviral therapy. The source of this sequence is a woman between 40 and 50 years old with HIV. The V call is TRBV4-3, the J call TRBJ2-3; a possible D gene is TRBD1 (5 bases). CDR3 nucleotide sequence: TGCGCCAGCAGCCAGCAGACAGACAGCACAGATACGCAGTATTTT. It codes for CASSQQTDSTDTQYF.